A selection of T cell receptor beta chains follows, all from one sample in a study of blood T cells in healthy people across ages. Via MiXCR, TCRdb re-called the 5' RACE reads, giving one row per CDR3 protein. The sample lists 980,000 or so distinct CDR3 sequences; about 44% were seen once. Sequenced: blood. The receptors were sampled from a man aged 25-45 years in good health. CDR3s include the opening cysteine and the closing phenylalanine or tryptophan. Each record gives: clone size, V gene, D gene, J gene, CDR3 DNA, CDR3 protein. D genes are given only for firm matches. Some rows mark clone size as missing; the rest say once, few, many or name a class of expanded clone.

.	TRBV6-2/TRBV6-3	.	TRBJ2-3	TGTGCCAGCAAGGGTGACACAGATACGCAGTATTTT	CASKGDTDTQYF
.	TRBV5-1	.	TRBJ2-3	TGCGCCAGCAGCATCTCCCCCGGCACAGATACGCAGTATTTT	CASSISPGTDTQYF
.	TRBV20-1	.	TRBJ2-3	TGCAGTGCTAGAGATAGGTCTCAAAGGGATACGCAGTATTTT	CSARDRSQRDTQYF
.	TRBV29-1	TRBD2	TRBJ2-2	TGCAGCGTTGCATCGTATGGGACTAGCGGGGGAACGAACACCGGGGAGCTGTTTTTT	CSVASYGTSGGTNTGELFF
.	TRBV30	TRBD2	TRBJ2-5	TGTGCCTGGAGTGTTAGCGGGGGTTCTGAGACCCAGTACTTC	CAWSVSGGSETQYF
.	TRBV27	TRBD2	TRBJ2-3	TGTGCCAGCAGTTTAAGGTGGACTAGCAATACGCAGTATTTT	CASSLRWTSNTQYF
.	TRBV7-2	TRBD1	TRBJ1-2	TGTGCCAGCAGCCTCACAAGGACAGGAAACTATGGCTACACCTTC	CASSLTRTGNYGYTF
.	TRBV30	.	TRBJ1-5	TGTGCCTGCGCACCGGGGTTCAATCAGCCCCAGCATTTT	CACAPGFNQPQHF
.	TRBV14	.	TRBJ1-2	TGTGCCAGCAGCCAAGGAAGGGCAGGGGCGATCTATGGCTACACCTTC	CASSQGRAGAIYGYTF
.	TRBV7-2	TRBD1	TRBJ1-4	TGTGCCAGCAGCCAATACGGACAGGGGGCGGCCACAACTAATGAAAAACTGTTTTTT	CASSQYGQGAATTNEKLFF
.	TRBV12-3/TRBV12-4	TRBD2	TRBJ2-3	TGTGCCAGCAGTTTACCGCGGGGGACCACAGATACGCAGTATTTT	CASSLPRGTTDTQYF
.	TRBV19	.	TRBJ1-6	TGTGCCAGTAGTCATTATTCCCTCGGGGGCGATAATTCACCCCTCCACTTT	CASSHYSLGGDNSPLHF
.	TRBV28	.	TRBJ1-2	TGTGCCAGCAGTCTCTACAGGGCACACTATGGCTACACCTTC	CASSLYRAHYGYTF
.	TRBV20-1	TRBD2	TRBJ2-7	TGCAGTGCTGAAACACTAGCGGGGGGGCCTGTTTCCTACGAGCAGTACTTC	CSAETLAGGPVSYEQYF
few	TRBV3-1	.	TRBJ2-5	TGTGCCAGCAGCCAAGACGGACGATGGACGCCGAACCAAGAGACCCAGTACTTC	CASSQDGRWTPNQETQYF
few	TRBV12-3/TRBV12-4	.	TRBJ1-5	TGTGCCAGCAGACCGGGTTTCGAAAATCAGCCCCAGCATTTT	CASRPGFENQPQHF
many	TRBV11-1	.	TRBJ2-1	TGTGCCAGCAGCTTAGGGCGGGGGCGGAACAATGAGCAGTTCTTC	CASSLGRGRNNEQFF
few	TRBV27	TRBD1	TRBJ2-5	TGTGCCAGCAGTTTACCCCTGTATGCCTCCGGACAGGGGAAAGAGACCCAGTACTTC	CASSLPLYASGQGKETQYF
few	TRBV2	TRBD1	TRBJ2-3	TGTGCCACCGGGACAGAGAGCACAGATACGCAGTATTTT	CATGTESTDTQYF
.	TRBV11-2	.	TRBJ1-6	TGTGCCAGCAGGCCGCAGGGACACGGGAATTCACCCCTCCACTTT	CASRPQGHGNSPLHF
few	TRBV5-1	.	TRBJ2-2	TGCGCCAGCAGCTTAACGACGAACACCGGGGAGCTGTTTTTT	CASSLTTNTGELFF
.	TRBV6-5	TRBD1	TRBJ2-7	TGTGCCAGCAGGTGGACAGGGAGTTCCTACGAGCAGTACTTC	CASRWTGSSYEQYF
few	TRBV20-1	.	TRBJ2-7	TGCAGTGCTAGCGGGGGCCTCTACGAGCAGTACTTC	CSASGGLYEQYF
.	TRBV27	.	TRBJ2-5	TGTGCCAGCGCACAGGGTACGGGAGAGACCCAGTACTTC	CASAQGTGETQYF
.	TRBV20-1	.	TRBJ2-5	TGCAGTGCTCCAACCGACGAGAGGAAAGAGACCCAGTACTTC	CSAPTDERKETQYF
many	TRBV6-6	.	TRBJ2-1	TGTGCCAGCAGTTTTTCGGGTTATGAGCAGTTCTTC	CASSFSGYEQFF
.	TRBV6-6	TRBD1	TRBJ1-5	TGTGCCAGCACCACAGGGGTTAGCAATCAGCCCCAGCATTTT	CASTTGVSNQPQHF
.	TRBV20-1	.	TRBJ2-7	TGCAGTGCTAGAGACCGGCTCTCCTACGAGCAGTACTTC	CSARDRLSYEQYF
many	TRBV11-2	.	TRBJ2-1	TGTGCCAGCAGCCCGACTAGGATTGTCAATGAGCAGTTCTTC	CASSPTRIVNEQFF
.	TRBV5-1	TRBD2	TRBJ2-7	TGCGCCAGCAGTCCGGGGTCTAGCGGTGTATACGAGCAGTACTTC	CASSPGSSGVYEQYF